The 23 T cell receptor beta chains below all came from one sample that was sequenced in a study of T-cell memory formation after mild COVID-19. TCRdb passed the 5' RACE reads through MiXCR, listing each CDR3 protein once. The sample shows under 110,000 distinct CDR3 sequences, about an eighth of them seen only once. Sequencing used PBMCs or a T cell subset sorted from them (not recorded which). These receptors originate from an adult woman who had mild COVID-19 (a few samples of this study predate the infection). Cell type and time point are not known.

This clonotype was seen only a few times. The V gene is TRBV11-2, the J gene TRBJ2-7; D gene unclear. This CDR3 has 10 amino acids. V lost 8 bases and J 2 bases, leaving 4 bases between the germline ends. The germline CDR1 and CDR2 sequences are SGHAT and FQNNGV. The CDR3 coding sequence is TGTGCCAGCGGGGCCTACGAGCAGTACTTC. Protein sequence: CASGAYEQYF.

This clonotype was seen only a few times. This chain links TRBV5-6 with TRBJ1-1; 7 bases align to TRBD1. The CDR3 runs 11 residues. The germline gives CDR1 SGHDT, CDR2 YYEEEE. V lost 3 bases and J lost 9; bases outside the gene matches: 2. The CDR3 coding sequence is TGTGCCAGCAGCTCGGACAGGCAAGCTTTCTTT. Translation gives CASSSDRQAFF.

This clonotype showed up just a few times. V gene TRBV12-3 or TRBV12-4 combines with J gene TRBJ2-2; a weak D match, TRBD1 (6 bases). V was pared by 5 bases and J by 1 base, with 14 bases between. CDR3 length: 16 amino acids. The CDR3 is CASSRGWGQNTGELFF. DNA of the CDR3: TGTGCCAGCAGTCGCGGCTGGGGGCAGAACACCGGGGAGCTGTTTTTT.

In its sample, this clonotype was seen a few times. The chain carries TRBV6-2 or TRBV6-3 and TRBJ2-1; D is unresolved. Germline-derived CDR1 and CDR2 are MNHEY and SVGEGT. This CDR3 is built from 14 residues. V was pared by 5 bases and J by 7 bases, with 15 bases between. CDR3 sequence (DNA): TGTGCCAGCAGTACCCCCCAGAATAGGAATGAGCAGTTCTTC. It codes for CASSTPQNRNEQFF.

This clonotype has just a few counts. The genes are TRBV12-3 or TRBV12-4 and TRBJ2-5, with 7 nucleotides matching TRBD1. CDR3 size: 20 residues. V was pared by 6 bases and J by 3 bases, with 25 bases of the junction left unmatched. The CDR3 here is CASSYRGVSPLYRSEETQYF. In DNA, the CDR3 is TGTGCCAGCAGCTACAGGGGAGTCAGTCCCCTATACAGGTCGGAAGAGACCCAGTACTTC.

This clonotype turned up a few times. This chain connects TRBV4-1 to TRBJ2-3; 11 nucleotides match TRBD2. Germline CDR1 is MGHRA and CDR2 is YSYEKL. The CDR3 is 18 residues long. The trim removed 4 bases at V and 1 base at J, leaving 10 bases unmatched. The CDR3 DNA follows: TGCGCCAGCAGCCCACCCTCCGGGACTAGCGGTCGCACAGATACGCAGTATTTT. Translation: CASSPPSGTSGRTDTQYF.

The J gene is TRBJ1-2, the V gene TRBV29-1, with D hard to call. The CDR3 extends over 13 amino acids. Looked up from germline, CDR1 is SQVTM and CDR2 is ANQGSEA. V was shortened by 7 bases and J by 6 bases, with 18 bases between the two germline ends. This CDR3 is CSDDAWAYDGYTF. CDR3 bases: TGCAGCGATGATGCTTGGGCTTATGATGGCTACACCTTC.

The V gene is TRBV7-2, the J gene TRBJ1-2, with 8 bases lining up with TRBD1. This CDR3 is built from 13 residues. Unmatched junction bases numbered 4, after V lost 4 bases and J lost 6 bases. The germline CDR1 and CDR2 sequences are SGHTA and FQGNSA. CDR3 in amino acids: CASSWDRRNGYTF. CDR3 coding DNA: TGTGCCAGCAGCTGGGACAGGCGGAATGGCTACACCTTC. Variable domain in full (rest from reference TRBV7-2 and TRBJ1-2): GAGVSQSPSNKVTEKGKDVELRCDPISGHTALYWYRQSLGQGLEFLIYFQGNSAPDKSGLPSDRFSAERTGGSVSTLTIQRTQQEDSAVYLCASSWDRRNGYTFGSGTRLTVV.

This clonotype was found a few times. The CDR3 reads CASSPTSGGRNEQFF. The CDR3 coding sequence is TGTGCCAGCAGCCCCACTAGCGGGGGACGCAATGAGCAGTTCTTC. The chain has TRBV9 and TRBJ2-1, with 11 bases identical to TRBD2. This CDR3 is built from 15 residues. After removal of 4 bases from V and 6 bases from J, the junction contained 6 bases not matched to a gene. CDR1 SGDLS and CDR2 YYNGEE come from the germline V gene.

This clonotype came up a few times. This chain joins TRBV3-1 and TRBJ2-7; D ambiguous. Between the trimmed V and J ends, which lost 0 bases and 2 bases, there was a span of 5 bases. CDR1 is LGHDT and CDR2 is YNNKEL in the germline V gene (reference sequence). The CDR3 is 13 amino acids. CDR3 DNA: TGTGCCAGCAGCCAAGATAACCCCTACGAGCAGTACTTC. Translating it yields CASSQDNPYEQYF.

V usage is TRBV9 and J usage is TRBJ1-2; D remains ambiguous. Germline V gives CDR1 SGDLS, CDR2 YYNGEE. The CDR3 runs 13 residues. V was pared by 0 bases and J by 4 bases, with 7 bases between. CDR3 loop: CASSVGIGYGYTF. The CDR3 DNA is TGTGCCAGCAGCGTAGGAATAGGCTATGGCTACACCTTC.

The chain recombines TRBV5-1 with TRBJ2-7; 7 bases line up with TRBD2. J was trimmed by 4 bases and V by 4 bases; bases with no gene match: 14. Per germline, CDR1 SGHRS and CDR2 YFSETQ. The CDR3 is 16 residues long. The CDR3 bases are TGCGCCAGCAGCCCTCCTGCGGCAGGGAGGGCGTACGAGCAGTACTTC. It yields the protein CASSPPAAGRAYEQYF. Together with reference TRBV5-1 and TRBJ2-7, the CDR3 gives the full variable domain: KAGVTQTPRYLIKTRGQQVTLSCSPISGHRSVSWYQQTPGQGLQFLFEYFSETQRNKGNFPGRFSGRQFSNSRSEMNVSTLELGDSALYLCASSPPAAGRAYEQYFGPGTRLTVT.

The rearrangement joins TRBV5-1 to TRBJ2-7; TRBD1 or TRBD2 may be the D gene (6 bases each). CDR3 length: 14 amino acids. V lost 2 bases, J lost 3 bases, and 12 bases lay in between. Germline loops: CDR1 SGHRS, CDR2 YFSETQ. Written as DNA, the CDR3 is TGCGCCAGCAGCTTTGGGGGGCGCGACTACGAGCAGTACTTC. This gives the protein CASSFGGRDYEQYF.

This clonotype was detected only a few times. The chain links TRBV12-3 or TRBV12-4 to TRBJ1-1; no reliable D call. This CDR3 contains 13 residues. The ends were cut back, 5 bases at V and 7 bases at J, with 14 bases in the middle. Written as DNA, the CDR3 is TGTGCCAGCAGTCACCGCTTTGGGGATGAAGCTTTCTTT. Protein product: CASSHRFGDEAFF.

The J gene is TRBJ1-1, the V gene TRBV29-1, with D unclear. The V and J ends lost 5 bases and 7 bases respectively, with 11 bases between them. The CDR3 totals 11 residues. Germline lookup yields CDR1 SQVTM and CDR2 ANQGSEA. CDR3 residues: CSVLDYGEAFF. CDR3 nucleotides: TGCAGCGTTTTGGACTATGGTGAAGCTTTCTTT. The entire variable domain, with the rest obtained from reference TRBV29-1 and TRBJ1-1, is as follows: SAVISQKPSRDICQRGTSLTIQCQVDSQVTMMFWYRQQPGQSLTLIATANQGSEATYESGFVIDKFPISRPNLTFSTLTVSNMSPEDSSIYLCSVLDYGEAFFGQGTRLTVV.

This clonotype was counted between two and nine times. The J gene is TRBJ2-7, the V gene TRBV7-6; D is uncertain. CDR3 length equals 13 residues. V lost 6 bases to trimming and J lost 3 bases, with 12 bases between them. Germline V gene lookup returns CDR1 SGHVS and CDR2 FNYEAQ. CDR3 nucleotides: TGTGCCAGCAGTCCACATGTGAACTACGAGCAGTACTTC. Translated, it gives CASSPHVNYEQYF.

This chain's CDR3 is CASSQSWHRAPFTGELFF. CDR3 in DNA: TGCGCCAGCAGTCAATCATGGCACAGAGCGCCTTTCACCGGGGAGCTGTTTTTT. This chain links TRBV23-1 with TRBJ2-2; D uncertain. TRBV23-1 carries the ORF label, with uncertain function. The CDR3 runs to 18 residues. The V and J ends lost 0 bases and 4 bases respectively, with 18 bases between them.

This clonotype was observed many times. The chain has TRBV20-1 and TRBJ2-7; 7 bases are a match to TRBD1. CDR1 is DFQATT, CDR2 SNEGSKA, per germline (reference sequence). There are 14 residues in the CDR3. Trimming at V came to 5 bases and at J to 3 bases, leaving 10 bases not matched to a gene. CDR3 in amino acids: CSAFLRDRGYEQYF. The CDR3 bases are TGCAGTGCTTTCCTCCGGGACAGAGGCTACGAGCAGTACTTC.

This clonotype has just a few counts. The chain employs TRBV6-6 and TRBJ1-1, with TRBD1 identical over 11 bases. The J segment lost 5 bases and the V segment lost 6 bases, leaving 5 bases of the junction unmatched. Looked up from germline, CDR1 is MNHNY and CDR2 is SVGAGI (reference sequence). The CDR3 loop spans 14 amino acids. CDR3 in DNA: TGTGCCAGCAGGGACAGGGGGCGCGTGACTGAAGCTTTCTTT. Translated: CASRDRGRVTEAFF.

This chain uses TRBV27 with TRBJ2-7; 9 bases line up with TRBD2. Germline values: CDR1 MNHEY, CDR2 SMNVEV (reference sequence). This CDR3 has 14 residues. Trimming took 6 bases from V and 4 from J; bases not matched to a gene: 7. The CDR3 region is CASSWREGAYEQYF. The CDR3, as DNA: TGTGCCAGCAGCTGGCGGGAGGGGGCATACGAGCAGTACTTC.

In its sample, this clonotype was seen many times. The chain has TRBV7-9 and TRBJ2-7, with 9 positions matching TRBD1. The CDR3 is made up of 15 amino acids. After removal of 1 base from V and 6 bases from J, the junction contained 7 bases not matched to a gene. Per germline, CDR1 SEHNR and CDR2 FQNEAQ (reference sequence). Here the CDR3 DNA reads TGTGCCAGCAGCTTAGGTGCGGACAGGGGAGTCGAGCAGTACTTC. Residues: CASSLGADRGVEQYF.

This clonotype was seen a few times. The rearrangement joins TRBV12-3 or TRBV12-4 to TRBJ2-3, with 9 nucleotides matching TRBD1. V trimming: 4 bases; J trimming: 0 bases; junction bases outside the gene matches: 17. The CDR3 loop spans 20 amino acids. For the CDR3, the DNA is TGTGCCAGCAGTTCCCCCCCGGGACAGGGATCACCGTCTAGCACAGATACGCAGTATTTT. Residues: CASSSPPGQGSPSSTDTQYF.

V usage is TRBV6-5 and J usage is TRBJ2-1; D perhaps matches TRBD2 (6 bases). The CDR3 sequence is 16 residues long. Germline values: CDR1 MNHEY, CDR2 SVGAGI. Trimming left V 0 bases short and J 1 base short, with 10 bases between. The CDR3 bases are TGTGCCAGCAGTTACTCACTAGCAGCTTCCTACAATGAGCAGTTCTTC. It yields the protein CASSYSLAASYNEQFF.